A single sample is the source of the 29 T cell receptor beta chains below, sequenced in a study of CD8 T cells in Susac syndrome. Reverse transcription of roughly 0.5 to 1 ug RNA was carried out with random hexamers. Each CDR3 protein gets one entry after TCRdb re-called the immunoSEQ multiplex PCR reads with MiXCR. The sample contains roughly 70,000 distinct CDR3 sequences, 96% of which appear only once. The sample consisted of CD4+ T cells from PBMCs. Receptor source: a human donor with multiple sclerosis.

In this sample, this clonotype turned up once. The rearrangement links TRBV30 to TRBJ2-3; weak D call: TRBD2 (6 bases). The CDR3 length is 18 residues. The V gene lost 3 bases and the J gene lost 0 bases, with 22 bases spanning the gap. Germline V gene data show CDR1 as GTSNPN and CDR2 as SVGIG (reference sequence). The CDR3 here is CAWRVGGNTVASTDTQYF. The CDR3 DNA reads as TGTGCCTGGAGGGTAGGCGGGAACACGGTCGCCAGCACAGATACGCAGTATTTT.

This chain links TRBV5-6 with TRBJ2-1, with 9 bases lining up with TRBD2. Germline V CDR1 and CDR2: SGHDT, YYEEEE. The CDR3 is 15 residues long. V was pared by 2 bases and J by 6 bases, with 6 bases of the junction left unmatched. The CDR3 loop is CASSFPRLAANEQFF. CDR3 nucleotides: TGTGCCAGCAGCTTCCCCCGACTAGCGGCCAATGAGCAGTTCTTC. The complete variable domain, with remaining parts taken from reference TRBV5-6 and TRBJ2-1, reads DAGVTQSPTHLIKTRGQQVTLRCSPKSGHDTVSWYQQALGQGPQFIFQYYEEEERQRGNFPDRFSGHQFPNYSSELNVNALLLGDSALYLCASSFPRLAANEQFFGPGTRLTVL.

The V call is TRBV5-1, the J call TRBJ2-7, with a tentative D call TRBD2 (5 bases). The germline V gene encodes CDR1 SGHRS and CDR2 YFSETQ. V lost 0 bases, J lost 0 bases, and 7 bases lay in between. The CDR3 runs to 14 residues. CDR3 loop: CASSLEGSSYEQYF. The CDR3 bases are TGCGCCAGCAGCTTGGAAGGGAGCTCCTACGAGCAGTACTTC.

The rearrangement joins TRBV4-1 to TRBJ2-1; D remains ambiguous. Germline CDR1 is MGHRA and CDR2 is YSYEKL. The CDR3 totals 14 residues. The V end was cut by 4 bases, the J end by 0 bases, with 7 bases between. The CDR3 loop reads CASSPASSYNEQFF. CDR3 sequence (DNA): TGCGCCAGCAGCCCCGCTAGCTCCTACAATGAGCAGTTCTTC.

The rearrangement links TRBV5-4 to TRBJ2-5; tentatively, D is TRBD1 or TRBD2 (6 bases each). V gave up 4 bases and J gave up 1 base, with 11 bases separating them. The CDR3 runs to 14 residues. Germline-derived CDR1 and CDR2 are SGHNT and YYREEE (reference sequence). CDR3 sequence reads: CASSRWGAQETQYF. DNA for the CDR3: TGTGCCAGCAGCCGGTGGGGGGCCCAAGAGACCCAGTACTTC. Drawing the rest from reference TRBV5-4 and TRBJ2-5, the complete variable domain is ETGVTQSPTHLIKTRGQQVTLRCSSQSGHNTVSWYQQALGQGPQFIFQYYREEENGRGNFPPRFSGLQFPNYSSELNVNALELDDSALYLCASSRWGAQETQYFGPGTRLLVL.

The chain employs TRBV7-8 and TRBJ2-2; 9 bases map to TRBD1. The CDR3 has 17 residues. Looked up from germline, CDR1 is SGHVS and CDR2 is FQNEAQ. V lost 5 bases and J lost 5; bases outside the gene matches: 12. In DNA form, the CDR3 reads TGTGCCAGCAGCCCCTCTTACCGACAGGGGGTTACCGGGGAGCTGTTTTTT. It yields the protein CASSPSYRQGVTGELFF.

The rearrangement uses TRBV30 and TRBJ2-2; D unclear. The germline CDR1 and CDR2 sequences are GTSNPN and SVGIG (reference sequence). The V end was cut by 0 bases, the J end by 3 bases, with 8 bases between. The CDR3 is 14 residues long. DNA for the CDR3: TGTGCCTGGAGTGTAGTCAGACACACCGGGGAGCTGTTTTTT. Its protein is CAWSVVRHTGELFF.

V gene TRBV4-1 combines with J gene TRBJ2-7; 8 bases map to TRBD1. CDR3 size: 14 residues. The trim removed 1 base at V and 4 bases at J, leaving 3 bases unmatched. The germline V gene has CDR1 MGHRA and CDR2 YSYEKL. In nucleotides, the CDR3 is TGCGCCAGCAGCCAAGGGACAGGGATATACGAGCAGTACTTC. The encoded protein is CASSQGTGIYEQYF.

This clonotype was counted a single time. The chain employs TRBV7-2 and TRBJ1-5; 10 bases fit TRBD1. This CDR3 contains 15 residues. The germline V gene has CDR1 SGHTA and CDR2 FQGNSA. The junction had 6 bases not matched to a gene; V was cut back by 4 bases and J by 6 bases. CDR3 loop: CASSSGTGDVQPQHF. As DNA, the CDR3 is TGTGCCAGCAGCTCCGGGACAGGGGATGTTCAGCCCCAGCATTTT.

The rearrangement joins TRBV7-2 to TRBJ2-1; 10 bases are a match to TRBD2. The CDR3 runs to 17 residues. Germline V CDR1 and CDR2: SGHTA, FQGNSA. V trimming: 3 bases; J trimming: 0 bases; junction bases outside the gene matches: 5. CDR3 bases: TGTGCCAGCAGCTTGTGGACTAGCGGCGCCTCCTACAATGAGCAGTTCTTC. Its translation is CASSLWTSGASYNEQFF. Variable domain in full (rest from reference TRBV7-2 and TRBJ2-1): GAGVSQSPSNKVTEKGKDVELRCDPISGHTALYWYRQSLGQGLEFLIYFQGNSAPDKSGLPSDRFSAERTGGSVSTLTIQRTQQEDSAVYLCASSLWTSGASYNEQFFGPGTRLTVL.

CDR3 coding DNA: TGTGCCAGCAGCTTGGTTGTCGGGGGAGAGACCCAGTACTTC. This codes for CASSLVVGGETQYF. The J gene is TRBJ2-5, the V gene TRBV5-4, with a possible D match to TRBD2 (6 bases). Trimming cost V 0 bases and J 4 bases, with 10 bases left between them. This CDR3 has 14 amino acids. The germline V gene has CDR1 SGHNT and CDR2 YYREEE (reference sequence).

There are a few counts of this clonotype. This chain connects TRBV7-2 to TRBJ2-6; D unresolved. Germline CDR1 SGHTA, CDR2 FQGNSA. V was trimmed by 2 bases and J by 0 bases, leaving 11 bases between them. The CDR3 has 17 amino acids. The CDR3 DNA follows: TGTGCCAGCAGCTTAAGTGCTTTCCTCTCTGGGGCCAACGTCCTGACTTTC. It translates to CASSLSAFLSGANVLTF.

The gene calls are TRBV12-3 or TRBV12-4 and TRBJ2-6, with D uncertain. The CDR3 runs to 14 residues. Trimming shortened V by 2 bases and J by 1 base, and 3 bases separated the two germline ends. The CDR3 loop reads CASSLRSGANVLTF. CDR3 sequence (DNA): TGTGCCAGCAGTTTAAGGTCTGGGGCCAACGTCCTGACTTTC.

The gene calls are TRBV25-1 and TRBJ2-2; the D is unclear. This CDR3 is 14 amino acids long. Germline lookup yields CDR1 MGHDK and CDR2 SYGVNS. V lost 4 bases and J lost 0, with 6 bases in between. In DNA, the CDR3 is TGTGCCAGCAGTGCGTCCACGAACACCGGGGAGCTGTTTTTT. It codes for CASSASTNTGELFF.

The rearrangement links TRBV20-1 to TRBJ2-3; a weak D match, TRBD2 (5 bases). Germline V lookup: CDR1 DFQATT, CDR2 SNEGSKA (reference sequence). Trimming took off 5 bases at V and 2 bases at J, with 14 bases between the two ends. CDR3 size: 14 residues. The CDR3 region is CSAEGRSTTDTQYF. As DNA, the CDR3 is TGCAGTGCTGAGGGCCGCTCCACCACAGATACGCAGTATTTT.

The chain uses TRBV20-1 and TRBJ1-1; tentatively, D is TRBD1 (5 bases). The germline CDR1 and CDR2 sequences are DFQATT and SNEGSKA (reference sequence). With 2 bases removed from V and 4 bases from J, the gap between germline ends came to 14 bases. The CDR3 runs 14 residues. CDR3 sequence reads: CSARRDRSGTEAFF. DNA of the CDR3: TGCAGTGCTAGACGCGACAGAAGCGGCACTGAAGCTTTCTTT.

The V call is TRBV7-9, the J call TRBJ1-6; maybe TRBD1 (6 bases). V was cut by 3 bases and J by 10 bases, with 10 bases left in between. This CDR3 contains 13 residues. Germline V gene data show CDR1 as SEHNR and CDR2 as FQNEAQ (reference sequence). The CDR3 nucleotides read TGTGCCAGCAGCTTGAACAGGGACTCACCCCTCCACTTT. As protein: CASSLNRDSPLHF.

This clonotype was seen once. The genes are TRBV29-1 and TRBJ1-1; D gene unclear. Trimming took 7 bases from V and 0 from J, leaving 12 bases between them. From germline, CDR1 is SQVTM and CDR2 ANQGSEA. The CDR3 is 13 amino acids. CDR3 loop: CSAATSLNTEAFF. The CDR3 bases are TGCAGCGCCGCAACTAGCTTGAACACTGAAGCTTTCTTT.

The chain carries TRBV6-5 and TRBJ2-3; 11 nucleotides agree with TRBD2. Germline V lookup: CDR1 MNHEY, CDR2 SVGAGI. J was trimmed by 5 bases and V by 2 bases; bases with no gene match: 6. The CDR3 is made up of 16 amino acids. CDR3 sequence: CASSYVAGGRGDTQYF. CDR3 DNA sequence: TGTGCCAGCAGTTACGTAGCGGGGGGGCGTGGAGATACGCAGTATTTT.

The CDR3 is CASSVGPWSGRDNEQFF. The CDR3 coding sequence is TGTGCCAGCAGCGTAGGACCCTGGAGCGGGAGAGACAATGAGCAGTTCTTC. This chain uses TRBV9 with TRBJ2-1; 8 nucleotides line up with TRBD2. In germline, CDR1 is SGDLS, CDR2 YYNGEE. The CDR3 length is 17 residues. The ends lost 0 bases at V and 5 bases at J; junction bases unmatched: 10.

The J gene is TRBJ2-3, the V gene TRBV27, with D possibly being TRBD2 (6 bases). CDR1 MNHEY and CDR2 SMNVEV come from the germline V gene (reference sequence). The length of the CDR3 is 17 residues. V lost 6 bases to trimming and J lost 1 base, with 20 bases between them. CDR3 sequence: CASSPTLATVRTDTQYF. In nucleotides, the CDR3 is TGTGCCAGCAGCCCGACGCTAGCGACGGTACGCACAGATACGCAGTATTTT.

The chain combines TRBV5-4 with TRBJ1-2; 7 bases map to TRBD1. The CDR3 has 15 residues. The V gene end was trimmed by 3 bases and the J gene end by 2 bases; junction bases not matched to a gene: 7. The germline V gene encodes CDR1 SGHNT and CDR2 YYREEE (reference sequence). CDR3 residues: CASSSPAGGNYGYTF. The CDR3 DNA sequence: TGTGCCAGCAGCTCTCCGGCAGGGGGGAACTATGGCTACACCTTC. Full variable domain (outside the CDR3, taken from reference TRBV5-4 and TRBJ1-2): ETGVTQSPTHLIKTRGQQVTLRCSSQSGHNTVSWYQQALGQGPQFIFQYYREEENGRGNFPPRFSGLQFPNYSSELNVNALELDDSALYLCASSSPAGGNYGYTFGSGTRLTVV.

The V call is TRBV7-6, the J call TRBJ2-1; weak D call: TRBD2 (5 bases). V was clipped by 11 bases and J by 1 base, with 15 bases between them. The V gene's germline CDR1 is SGHVS and CDR2 FNYEAQ. The CDR3 has 14 amino acids. The CDR3 here is CASSPGGSYNEQFF. Written as DNA, the CDR3 is TGTGCCTCTAGCCCCGGCGGGTCCTACAATGAGCAGTTCTTC.

The chain uses TRBV5-1 and TRBJ2-1; no clear D. The V end lost 0 bases, the J end lost 0 bases, and 4 bases lay between the germline ends. The CDR3 loop spans 14 amino acids. Germline V gene data show CDR1 as SGHRS and CDR2 as YFSETQ. The CDR3 DNA follows: TGCGCCAGCAGCTTGGGGTCCTCCTACAATGAGCAGTTCTTC. Its translation is CASSLGSSYNEQFF.

The chain uses TRBV2 and TRBJ2-2; TRBD1 aligns across 10 bases. V was clipped by 5 bases and J by 5 bases; unmatched bases: 5. The CDR3 is 15 residues long. The germline V gene encodes CDR1 SNHLY and CDR2 FYNNEI. In DNA form, the CDR3 reads TGTGCCAGCAGTCGTGGACAGGGGGATACCGGGGAGCTGTTTTTT. It yields the protein CASSRGQGDTGELFF.

This sequence joins TRBV10-3 and TRBJ1-1, with TRBD1 matching 7 bases. The CDR3 loop spans 13 amino acids. The J segment lost 5 bases and the V segment lost 6 bases, leaving 6 bases of the junction unmatched. Germline loops: CDR1 ENHRY, CDR2 SYGVKD. The CDR3: CAIRTTGETEAFF. The CDR3 DNA follows: TGTGCCATCAGGACAACAGGGGAAACTGAAGCTTTCTTT.

This chain connects TRBV11-2 to TRBJ2-3, with 7 bases lining up with TRBD1. The V and J ends lost 5 bases and 4 bases, in that order; junction bases with no gene match: 6. The V gene's germline CDR1 is SGHAT and CDR2 FQNNGV. The CDR3 runs to 14 residues. The CDR3 DNA is TGTGCCAGCAGCCTTCCGACAGGGTCAGATACGCAGTATTTT. Its translation is CASSLPTGSDTQYF.

The chain combines TRBV20-1 with TRBJ1-2; 7 positions agree with TRBD1. The CDR3 consists of 14 residues. The germline V gene encodes CDR1 DFQATT and CDR2 SNEGSKA (reference sequence). V was pared by 0 bases and J by 10 bases, with 11 bases of the junction left unmatched. CDR3 amino acids: CSARDRGRGNFYTF. The CDR3 region has the DNA TGCAGTGCTAGAGATCGGGGCAGGGGGAATTTCTACACCTTC.

The CDR3 is CASKGIGDTQYF. The CDR3 nucleotides are TGTGCCAGCAAAGGGATTGGAGATACGCAGTATTTT. This sequence joins TRBV2 and TRBJ2-3; D remains unclear. The CDR3 runs to 12 residues. Germline V gene sequence: CDR1 SNHLY, CDR2 FYNNEI. V was clipped by 7 bases and J by 5 bases, with 10 bases between them.